This T cell receptor beta chain stems from a study of cytomegalovirus exposure and HLA in healthy donors. Germline V gene lookup returns CDR1 MNHNS and CDR2 SASEGT. V gave up 7 bases and J gave up 3 bases, with 9 bases separating them. The CDR3 length is 12 residues. This PCR relied on a set of 60 Vbeta primers and 13 Jbeta primers. Clones were sequenced by immunoSEQ multiplex PCR, and TCRdb holds only the in-frame ones, with some missing. The repertoire holds 80,000 to 100,000 clones, with around 67% as singletons. The study's findings and limits: TCR beta V- and J-gene trimming was later associated with a missense DCLRE1C variant.

This clone was seen a single time. No antigen is known for it. The sample comprised PBMCs. The chain has TRBV6-1 and TRBJ2-5; D may be TRBD1 (5 bases). The sequence was collected from a man aged 45-60 years in good health and CMV-seronegative. The CDR3, as DNA: TGTGCCAGCACTGGACAAAAAGAGACCCAGTACTTC. Translated: CASTGQKETQYF.